Below are 27 T cell receptor beta chains sequenced from a single sample in a study of cytomegalovirus exposure and HLA in healthy donors (dated by TCRdb to the late 2010s). The library was obtained by the immunoSEQ multiplex PCR assay. The multiplex PCR relied on a mix of 60 forward primers for TCR Vbeta segments and 13 reverse primers for TCR Jbeta segments. The immuneACCESS repertoire file appears here via TCRdb, limited to in-frame rearrangements. These files lack a portion of the clones; in checked studies, under half of the deficit traces to unresolved V genes, and the cause of the others is not known. The sample table includes around 80,000 clones. Roughly 0.8% of the sample is taken by the ten largest. Sequencing was done on a sample of PBMCs. These receptors were obtained from a boy between 5 and 17 years old in good health and CMV-seronegative.

For this clone: The same CDR3 also results from other DNA sequences found in this sample. The chain has TRBV4-1 and TRBJ2-7; 11 bases line up with TRBD1. V shed 5 bases and J 6 bases; nucleotides not matched to a gene: 6. Germline V gene lookup returns CDR1 MGHRA and CDR2 YSYEKL. This CDR3 comprises 14 residues. The CDR3 reads CASSTPGTGGEQYF. CDR3 coding DNA: TGCGCCAGCAGCACCCCCGGGACAGGGGGCGAGCAGTACTTC.

The chain has TRBV11-2 and TRBJ1-5, with 7 nucleotides matching TRBD1. The V gene end was trimmed by 1 base and the J gene end by 3 bases; junction bases not matched to a gene: 3. The CDR3 covers 15 residues. Germline-derived CDR1 and CDR2 are SGHAT and FQNNGV. As DNA, the CDR3 is TGTGCCAGCAGCTTAGGGGACAGCCACAATCAGCCCCAGCATTTT. Translated: CASSLGDSHNQPQHF.

This rearrangement joins TRBV27 to TRBJ1-4, with D perhaps TRBD1 (6 bases). The CDR3 consists of 15 residues. Germline V gene sequence: CDR1 MNHEY, CDR2 SMNVEV (reference sequence). The V end was cut by 4 bases, the J end by 8 bases, with 17 bases between. CDR3 in amino acids: CASSSSGQSSEKLFF. CDR3 nucleotide sequence: TGTGCCAGCAGTTCATCGGGACAAAGTTCCGAAAAACTGTTTTTT.

The chain couples TRBV18 to TRBJ1-2; D call uncertain. The CDR3 covers 15 residues. Germline V gives CDR1 KGHSH, CDR2 LQKENI. V dropped 1 base and J dropped 1 base, with 10 bases sitting between them. The CDR3 nucleotides read TGTGCCAGCTCACCACTTGTGGGGAGTAACTATGGCTACACCTTC. Its translation: CASSPLVGSNYGYTF.

V usage is TRBV7-9 and J usage is TRBJ2-3; 13 nucleotides match TRBD2. The ends lost 3 bases at V and 0 bases at J; junction bases unmatched: 3. The CDR3 contains 17 residues. Germline lookup yields CDR1 SEHNR and CDR2 FQNEAQ (reference sequence). CDR3 sequence reads: CASSLLGLAGSTDTQYF. CDR3 in DNA: TGTGCCAGCAGCTTGCTGGGACTAGCGGGGAGCACAGATACGCAGTATTTT.

The rearrangement links TRBV19 to TRBJ2-5; weak D call: TRBD2 (6 bases). CDR1 LNHDA and CDR2 SQIVND come from the germline V gene (reference sequence). The CDR3 runs 16 residues. The V gene lost 5 bases and the J gene lost 5 bases, with 21 bases spanning the gap. The CDR3 reads CASSARRLGGYETQYF. Here the CDR3 DNA reads TGTGCCAGTAGTGCCCGTCGACTGGGGGGATATGAGACCCAGTACTTC. The whole variable domain, remainder taken from reference TRBV19 and TRBJ2-5, is DGGITQSPKYLFRKEGQNVTLSCEQNLNHDAMYWYRQDPGQGLRLIYYSQIVNDFQKGDIAEGYSVSREKKESFPLTVTSAQKNPTAFYLCASSARRLGGYETQYFGPGTRLLVL.

J is TRBJ1-1 and V is TRBV27, with D perhaps matching TRBD1 (5 bases). This CDR3 is built from 14 residues. Trimming removed 1 base at V and 4 bases at J, with 10 bases between. Germline V CDR1 and CDR2: MNHEY, SMNVEV (reference sequence). The CDR3 DNA is TGTGCCAGCAGTTTATTCGAAGGGGCCACTGAAGCTTTCTTT. Its translation is CASSLFEGATEAFF.

This sequence joins TRBV30 and TRBJ1-4, with D possibly matching TRBD1 (5 bases). V lost 2 bases to trimming and J lost 10 bases, with 20 bases between them. Germline CDR1 GTSNPN, CDR2 SVGIG (reference sequence). The CDR3 extends over 15 amino acids. The CDR3 nucleotides are TGTGCCTGGAGTCGTGGACAAGAACCATCAGGAAAACTGTTTTTT. This gives the protein CAWSRGQEPSGKLFF.

This chain connects TRBV18 to TRBJ2-1; weak D call: TRBD2 (5 bases). Germline V gene sequence: CDR1 KGHSH, CDR2 LQKENI. The CDR3 is 13 amino acids. V lost 2 bases and J lost 10, with 12 bases in between. CDR3 coding DNA: TGTGCCAGCTCACCAGATGCCCGACTAGAGCAGTTCTTC. Its protein product is CASSPDARLEQFF.

The V and J genes are TRBV5-1 and TRBJ2-1; 7 nucleotides align to TRBD2. CDR1 and CDR2 from the germline V gene are SGHRS and YFSETQ. The CDR3 covers 16 residues. Germline trimming cut 2 bases from V and 0 bases from J; bases unmatched to any gene: 5. CDR3 DNA: TGCGCCAGCAGCTTCCGGGGAGGGAACTCCTACAATGAGCAGTTCTTC. Residues: CASSFRGGNSYNEQFF.

This chain connects TRBV30 to TRBJ2-3; TRBD2 aligns across 8 bases. J lost 2 bases, V lost 2 bases, and 3 bases had no gene match. Germline CDR1 and CDR2: GTSNPN and SVGIG (reference sequence). This CDR3 is 14 amino acids long. This CDR3 is CAWSLAGLTDTQYF. For the CDR3, the DNA is TGTGCCTGGAGTTTAGCGGGACTCACAGATACGCAGTATTTT.

With respect to this clone: The junction departs from germline at one end; a sequencing error may be responsible. The chain joins TRBV6-1 to TRBJ1-2, with 12 nucleotides matching TRBD1. The CDR3 runs to 14 residues. Germline V gene data show CDR1 as MNHNS and CDR2 as SASEGT. CDR3 sequence: CASSEGTGGGGYTF. CDR3 DNA: TGTGCCAGCAGCGAAGGGACAGGGGGCGGTGGCTACACCTTC.

The rearrangement uses TRBV9 and TRBJ1-1, with D possibly TRBD1 on 5 matching bases. The CDR3 runs 13 residues. Germline CDR1 SGDLS, CDR2 YYNGEE. Between the trimmed V and J ends, which lost 3 bases and 5 bases, there was a span of 11 bases. In DNA, the CDR3 is TGTGCCAGCAGCGCAACCGGGGGTACTGAAGCTTTCTTT. This encodes CASSATGGTEAFF.

This sequence joins TRBV30 and TRBJ2-7; TRBD1 matches 7 bases. With V trimmed by 4 bases and J by 7 bases, 4 bases remained unmatched. The CDR3 is 11 amino acids. Per the germline V gene, CDR1 is GTSNPN and CDR2 is SVGIG (reference sequence). CDR3 nucleotide sequence: TGTGCCTGGAAACAGGGGTGGGAGCAGTACTTC. It is translated as CAWKQGWEQYF. Complete variable domain (other parts from reference TRBV30 and TRBJ2-7): SQTIHQWPATLVQPVGSPLSLECTVEGTSNPNLYWYRQAAGRGLQLLFYSVGIGQISSEVPQNLSASRPQDRQFILSSKKLLLSDSGFYLCAWKQGWEQYFGPGTRLTVT.

This clone is called medium-sized (0.01 to 0.1%) based on its frequency. The V gene is TRBV6-4, the J gene TRBJ2-1, with 9 bases fitting TRBD1. Germline CDR1 MRHNA, CDR2 SNTAGT. V shed 6 bases and J 7 bases; nucleotides not matched to a gene: 7. This CDR3 has 14 amino acids. As DNA, the CDR3 is TGTGCCAGCAGCGCCGGGACAGGGTCAAATGAGCAGTTCTTC. It encodes CASSAGTGSNEQFF.

The chain joins TRBV19 to TRBJ1-2, with D perhaps TRBD1 (5 bases). This CDR3 region has 14 residues. V lost 8 bases to trimming and J lost 2 bases, with 15 bases between them. CDR1 is LNHDA and CDR2 is SQIVND in the germline V gene (reference sequence). CDR3 sequence reads: CASQIPGLNYGYTF. The CDR3 coding sequence is TGTGCCAGTCAAATCCCAGGGTTGAACTATGGCTACACCTTC.

As DNA, the CDR3 is TGCAGCGTTGAAGGGGACAGGGGTCCTGAAGCTTTCTTT. It encodes CSVEGDRGPEAFF. The chain links TRBV29-1 to TRBJ1-1; 10 bases agree with TRBD1. With V trimmed by 1 base and J by 6 bases, 2 bases remained unmatched. From germline, CDR1 is SQVTM and CDR2 ANQGSEA. There are 13 residues in the CDR3. The full variable domain, rest sourced from reference TRBV29-1 and TRBJ1-1, is SAVISQKPSRDICQRGTSLTIQCQVDSQVTMMFWYRQQPGQSLTLIATANQGSEATYESGFVIDKFPISRPNLTFSTLTVSNMSPEDSSIYLCSVEGDRGPEAFFGQGTRLTVV.

The chain joins TRBV6-5 to TRBJ1-1, with 7 nucleotides matching TRBD1. Germline assignment: CDR1 MNHEY and CDR2 SVGAGI. There are 15 residues in the CDR3. J was trimmed by 1 base and V by 4 bases; bases with no gene match: 6. Here the CDR3 DNA reads TGTGCCAGCAGTTCAGGGGGACGGGGGAACACTGAAGCTTTCTTT. This encodes CASSSGGRGNTEAFF.

The chain carries TRBV27 and TRBJ2-7; a weak D match, TRBD2 (6 bases). Germline-derived CDR1 and CDR2 are MNHEY and SMNVEV (reference sequence). Trimming cost V 3 bases and J 0 bases, with 15 bases left between them. The CDR3 loop spans 16 amino acids. In DNA form, the CDR3 reads TGTGCCAGCAGTTTGGGGTCGGTAGCGGCCTCCTACGAGCAGTACTTC. Protein: CASSLGSVAASYEQYF.

CDR3: CASSPDREYEQYF. CDR3 in DNA: TGTGCCAGCAGCCCTGACAGGGAATACGAGCAGTACTTC. V gene TRBV7-9 combines with J gene TRBJ2-7; 7 positions match TRBD1. V trimming: 5 bases; J trimming: 4 bases; junction bases outside the gene matches: 5. There are 13 residues in the CDR3. Germline V CDR1 and CDR2: SEHNR, FQNEAQ (reference sequence).

This chain connects TRBV9 to TRBJ1-3; 7 nucleotides match TRBD1. This CDR3 contains 14 residues. The V segment lost 4 bases and the J segment 0 bases; nucleotides outside the gene matches: 1. Germline CDR1 reads SGDLS; CDR2 reads YYNGEE. As DNA, the CDR3 is TGTGCCAGCAGCCGGACAGGCTCTGGAAACACCATATATTTT. Amino acid sequence: CASSRTGSGNTIYF.

The chain carries TRBV11-1 and TRBJ2-7; 12 bases match TRBD2. The CDR3 consists of 16 residues. The germline CDR1 and CDR2 sequences are SGHAT and FQDESV (reference sequence). With 2 bases clipped from V and 5 bases from J, the junction kept 7 bases outside the gene matches. CDR3 nucleotides: TGTGCCAGCAGCTTAACTAGACTAGCGGGAGTCCACGAGCAGTACTTC. Translated, it gives CASSLTRLAGVHEQYF.

The chain has TRBV7-2 and TRBJ2-7; D is unclear. The ends were cut back, 1 base at V and 0 bases at J, with 4 bases in the middle. This CDR3 spans 13 amino acids. Germline V gene data show CDR1 as SGHTA and CDR2 as FQGNSA. The CDR3 DNA reads as TGTGCCAGCAGCTTAGGACACTCCTACGAGCAGTACTTC. This encodes CASSLGHSYEQYF.

The V and J genes are TRBV9 and TRBJ2-7, with D tentatively TRBD1 (6 bases). CDR3 length equals 13 residues. V dropped 4 bases and J dropped 0 bases, with 8 bases sitting between them. Germline V gene sequence: CDR1 SGDLS, CDR2 YYNGEE. The CDR3 loop is CASSRDISYEQYF. CDR3 DNA: TGTGCCAGCAGCCGGGACATCTCCTACGAGCAGTACTTC.

The chain carries TRBV6-6 and TRBJ1-5, with 7 positions matching TRBD1. The CDR3 sequence is 15 residues long. The V and J ends lost 7 bases and 1 base, in that order; junction bases with no gene match: 7. Looked up from germline, CDR1 is MNHNY and CDR2 is SVGAGI (reference sequence). CDR3 DNA: TGTGCCAGCACCCCACAGGGGCAAAGCAATCAGCCCCAGCATTTT. Translated, it gives CASTPQGQSNQPQHF.

The chain joins TRBV6-5 to TRBJ2-3, with 8 bases aligning to TRBD2. Trimming at V came to 2 bases and at J to 2 bases, leaving 3 bases not matched to a gene. CDR1 MNHEY and CDR2 SVGAGI come from the germline V gene. This CDR3 region has 15 residues. The CDR3 nucleotides read TGTGCCAGCAGTTACCGGCGGGGGGACACAGATACGCAGTATTTT. Protein product: CASSYRRGDTDTQYF.

This chain uses TRBV2 with TRBJ2-7, with TRBD2 identical over 8 bases. J gave up 3 bases and V 0 bases, and 4 bases lay outside the gene matches. The germline CDR1 and CDR2 sequences are SNHLY and FYNNEI. This CDR3 is built from 15 residues. The CDR3 protein is CASSEAREGRYEQYF. The DNA for the CDR3 is TGTGCCAGCAGTGAAGCACGGGAGGGCCGCTACGAGCAGTACTTC.